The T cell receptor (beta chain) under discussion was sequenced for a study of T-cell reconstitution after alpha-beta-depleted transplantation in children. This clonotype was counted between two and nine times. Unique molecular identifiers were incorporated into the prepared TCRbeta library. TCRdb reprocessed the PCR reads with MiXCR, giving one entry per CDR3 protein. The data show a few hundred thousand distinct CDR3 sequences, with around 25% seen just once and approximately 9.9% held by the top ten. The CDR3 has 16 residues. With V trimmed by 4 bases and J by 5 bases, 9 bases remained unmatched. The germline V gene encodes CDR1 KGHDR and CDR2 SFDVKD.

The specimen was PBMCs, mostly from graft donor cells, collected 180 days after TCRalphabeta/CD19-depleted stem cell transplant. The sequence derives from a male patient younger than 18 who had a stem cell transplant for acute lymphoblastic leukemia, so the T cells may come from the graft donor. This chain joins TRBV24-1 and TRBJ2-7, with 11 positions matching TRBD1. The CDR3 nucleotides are TGTGCCACCAGTGACCCCAGGACAGGGGGCGGCCACGAGCAGTACTTC. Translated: CATSDPRTGGGHEQYF.